One T cell receptor beta chain is described in this entry. What it binds is not known. Sequencing used immunoSEQ multiplex PCR; TCRdb keeps in-frame clones, though not all of them. The sample holds some 13,000 clones, about 80% seen once. The CDR3 runs to 12 residues. The V gene's germline CDR1 is MGHRA and CDR2 YSYEKL. The V gene lost 1 base and the J gene lost 10 bases, with 10 bases spanning the gap. These data belong to a study of somatic mutations in cytotoxic T cells in rheumatoid arthritis. Whole-study context: Certain V beta antibody-stained T-cell populations, V beta1+ cells sequenced for TCRB among them, were flow-sorted to nearly 100% purity. Notes on the study in general: Rheumatoid arthritis patients showed slight TRBV07 underrepresentation, unadjusted for multiple comparisons.

Buffy coats from blood donors, median age around 50 years (range roughly 21-75), approximately 60% female, served as healthy controls. Flow cytometry served to check the purity of CD4+ and CD8+ cells, which were isolated by positive magnetic bead selection. This TCR came from a man between 50 and 59 years old in good health. The sample consisted of CD8+ T cells sorted from blood. The chain combines TRBV4-1 with TRBJ1-2; D is unclear. Here the CDR3 DNA reads TGCGCCAGCAGCCAAGTCGGCAAGTTCTACACCTTC. Protein product: CASSQVGKFYTF.